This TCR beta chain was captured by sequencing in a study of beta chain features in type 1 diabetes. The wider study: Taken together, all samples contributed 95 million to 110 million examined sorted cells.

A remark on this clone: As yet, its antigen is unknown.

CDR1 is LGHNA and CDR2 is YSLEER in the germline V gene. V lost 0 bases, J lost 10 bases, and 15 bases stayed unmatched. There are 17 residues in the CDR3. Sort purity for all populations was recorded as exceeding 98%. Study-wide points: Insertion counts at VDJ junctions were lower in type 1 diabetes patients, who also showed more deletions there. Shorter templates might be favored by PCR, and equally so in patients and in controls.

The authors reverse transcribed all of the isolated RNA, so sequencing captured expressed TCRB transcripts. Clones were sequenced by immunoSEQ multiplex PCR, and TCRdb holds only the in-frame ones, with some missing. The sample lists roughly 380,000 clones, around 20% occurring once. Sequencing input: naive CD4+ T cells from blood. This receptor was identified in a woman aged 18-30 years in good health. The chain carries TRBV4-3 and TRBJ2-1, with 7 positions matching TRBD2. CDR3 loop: CASSQDSPSGGGEEQFF. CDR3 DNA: TGCGCCAGCAGCCAAGATTCTCCTAGCGGCGGGGGTGAGGAGCAGTTCTTC.